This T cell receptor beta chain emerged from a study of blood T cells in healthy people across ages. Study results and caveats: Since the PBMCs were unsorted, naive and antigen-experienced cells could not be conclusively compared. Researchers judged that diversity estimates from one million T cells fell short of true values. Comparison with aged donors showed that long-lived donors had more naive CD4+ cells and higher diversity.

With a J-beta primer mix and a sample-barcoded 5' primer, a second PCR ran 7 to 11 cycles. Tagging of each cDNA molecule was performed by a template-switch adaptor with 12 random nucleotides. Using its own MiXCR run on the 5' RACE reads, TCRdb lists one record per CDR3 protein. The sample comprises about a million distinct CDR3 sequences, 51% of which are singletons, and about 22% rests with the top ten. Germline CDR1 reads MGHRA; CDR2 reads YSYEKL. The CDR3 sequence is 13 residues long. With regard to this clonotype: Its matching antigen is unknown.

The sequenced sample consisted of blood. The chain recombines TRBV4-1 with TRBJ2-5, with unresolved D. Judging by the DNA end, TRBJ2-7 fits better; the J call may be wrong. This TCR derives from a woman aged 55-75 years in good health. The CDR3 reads CASSLEEKYEQYF. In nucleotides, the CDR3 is TGCGCCAGCAGCCTAGAGGAGAAGTACGAGCAGTACTTC.